This TCR beta chain was captured in a study of shared clonotypes between healthy human individuals (dated by TCRdb to about 2020). In the study overall: The cohort comprised a couple of women and a few men aged 18 to 49 years. The study deeply sequenced blood TCR repertoires of five healthy adults to estimate repertoire size and the extent of clonotype sharing between individuals. Leukapheresis yielded between about 0.85 and 10 billion PBMCs per donor. For each donor, three plates each were used for CD4 naive and CD4 memory, two plates were used for CD8 naive, and one plate was used for CD8 memory. To increase sequencing depth and limit assay-specific biases, TCR repertoire library preparation and sequencing were carried out by different laboratories using diverse techniques. Overall results and qualifications from the work: Estimated clonotype richness was generally larger for naive than for memory subsets. Compared with non-shared clonotypes, the clonotypes found in all four sorted-subset donors had higher generation probabilities. Rarefaction of sorted-subset datasets indicated incomplete sequencing despite the large sequencing depth. The genetic and exposure-history diversity represented was limited by the small number of donors. Across several donors, around 5.4% of naive CD4, roughly 3.4% of naive CD8, approximately 2.5% of memory CD4, and 0.4% to 0.45% of memory CD8 clonotypes were shared. Sampling was restricted to blood, and TCR repertoires in tissue are likely to differ from TCR repertoires in blood. Pairwise subsampling indicated that sequencing depth was expected to affect the degree of clonotype sharing among donors.

The donors were healthy, HIV-negative adults with no recently reported acute infections or vaccinations. Every donor was a Caucasian adult residing in Nashville, Tennessee, USA. CD4+ T cells were enriched by magnetic negative selection, after which naive cells were positively selected on CD45RA and the negative fraction was taken as the memory subset. Blood was obtained by leukapheresis, after which PBMCs were separated by Ficoll-Histopaque density gradient centrifugation and cryopreserved in liquid nitrogen vapor phase. Analytical flow cytometry was used to check the purity and quantity of every magnetically sorted T cell population. Each sorted fraction had its genomic DNA isolated and then quantified by UV absorbance on a Nanodrop 2000c. The V end loses 10 bases and the J end loses 2 bases, and a stretch of 18 bases separates them. CDR1 and CDR2, looked up from the germline V gene, are LGHNT and FRNRAP. The CDR3 numbers 15 residues from cysteine through phenylalanine. The CDR3 DNA has 45 bases and is translated from base 1.

Using the deep immunoSEQ assay, TCR CDR3 regions were amplified from genomic DNA by multiplex PCR. For each cell subset, the extracted genomic DNA was distributed evenly across all wells of several immunoSEQ 96-well plates, and each plate served as one replicate. Each replicate PCR for sorted subsets received about 0.2 ug genomic DNA, equal to about 30,000 T cell genomes. Purified libraries were quantified with a Qubit 3.0 fluorometer, sized on a Bioanalyzer 2100, and re-quantified with the KAPA Library Quantification kit. Every immunoSEQ 96-well plate was sequenced on a dedicated single-read 150-cycle Illumina NextSeq 550 flow cell. In the source study's methods: Because the immunoSEQ output included only junctional sequences and no quality scores, the filtering could not be the same as the filtering used for full-length reads. To assign V/J genes and CDR3, sequences were annotated against IMGT germline references using PyIR, a Python wrapper for IgBLAST v1.9. Reads were filtered out if the reads had weak V/J assignments (E-value above 1e-6), no CDR3, stop codons, out-of-frame junctions, or ambiguous translated residues. A V3J clonotype was defined by an identical inferred V gene, J gene, and CDR3 amino acid sequence. To compute the percentage overlap between repertoires, the number of shared unique clonotypes was divided by the size of the smaller repertoire. Richness of each repertoire was evaluated using RTK rarefaction, the Chao1 estimator, and Recon v2.1 estimates of unobserved clonotypes. Generation probabilities were computed with OLGA for all TCRbeta clonotypes obtained by the gDNA method from a handful of donors. Held by TCRdb, this immuneACCESS table contains in-frame sequences only and omits some clones. Under half of the omission traces to an unresolved V gene where checked; the cause of the rest is unknown. Clonal size and the V and J genes are those of that table, whereas D and trimming came from the DNA. The sample table holds some 2.3 million clones, of which 80% to 95% were seen once. Roughly 0.36% of the sample lies in the top ten.

Details on this clone: The antigen it recognizes is unknown. There are no base qualities to consult, and no much larger clone falls within one base.

The sample was naive CD4+ T cells from PBMCs. This sample's cell subset or site label indicates: CD45RA+ positively selected. The rearranged segments are TRBV12-5 and TRBJ1-5; the D gene is unclear. This TCR came from a man aged 18 to 35 in good health. Some clones in this sample may be carry-over from other donors' samples. Read as DNA, the sequence is TGTGCTATCCAAGCGGGAGGGAAAGGCAATCAGCCCCAGCATTTT. It translates to CAIQAGGKGNQPQHF.